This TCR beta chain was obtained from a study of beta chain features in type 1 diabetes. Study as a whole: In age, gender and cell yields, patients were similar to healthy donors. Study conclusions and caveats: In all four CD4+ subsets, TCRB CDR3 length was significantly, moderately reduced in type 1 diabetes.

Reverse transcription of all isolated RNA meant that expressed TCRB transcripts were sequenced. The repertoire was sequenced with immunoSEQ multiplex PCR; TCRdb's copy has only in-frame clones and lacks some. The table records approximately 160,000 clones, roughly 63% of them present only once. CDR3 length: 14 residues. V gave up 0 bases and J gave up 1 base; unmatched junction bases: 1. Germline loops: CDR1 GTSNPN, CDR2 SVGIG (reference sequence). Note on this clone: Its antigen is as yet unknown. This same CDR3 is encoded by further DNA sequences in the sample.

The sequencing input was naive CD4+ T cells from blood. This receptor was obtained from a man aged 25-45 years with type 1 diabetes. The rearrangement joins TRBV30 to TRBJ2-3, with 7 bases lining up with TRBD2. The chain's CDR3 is CAWSVRGGTDTQYF. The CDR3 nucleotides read TGTGCCTGGAGTGTACGGGGGGGCACAGATACGCAGTATTTT.